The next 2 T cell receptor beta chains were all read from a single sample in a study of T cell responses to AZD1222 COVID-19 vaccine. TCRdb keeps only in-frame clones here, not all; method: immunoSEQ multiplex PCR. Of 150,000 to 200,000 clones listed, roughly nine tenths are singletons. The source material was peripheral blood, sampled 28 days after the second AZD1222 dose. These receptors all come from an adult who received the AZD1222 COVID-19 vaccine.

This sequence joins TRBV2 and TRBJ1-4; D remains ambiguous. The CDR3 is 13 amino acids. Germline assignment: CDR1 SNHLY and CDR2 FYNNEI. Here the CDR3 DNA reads TGTGCTACCATCCAGCCCAATAATGAAAAACTGTTTTTT. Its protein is CATIQPNNEKLFF.

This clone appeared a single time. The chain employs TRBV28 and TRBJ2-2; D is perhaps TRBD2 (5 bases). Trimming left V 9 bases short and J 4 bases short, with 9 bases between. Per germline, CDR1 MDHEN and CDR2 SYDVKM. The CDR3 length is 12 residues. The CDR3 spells CASRTGTGELFF. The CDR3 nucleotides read TGTGCCAGTCGGACTGGCACCGGGGAGCTGTTTTTT.